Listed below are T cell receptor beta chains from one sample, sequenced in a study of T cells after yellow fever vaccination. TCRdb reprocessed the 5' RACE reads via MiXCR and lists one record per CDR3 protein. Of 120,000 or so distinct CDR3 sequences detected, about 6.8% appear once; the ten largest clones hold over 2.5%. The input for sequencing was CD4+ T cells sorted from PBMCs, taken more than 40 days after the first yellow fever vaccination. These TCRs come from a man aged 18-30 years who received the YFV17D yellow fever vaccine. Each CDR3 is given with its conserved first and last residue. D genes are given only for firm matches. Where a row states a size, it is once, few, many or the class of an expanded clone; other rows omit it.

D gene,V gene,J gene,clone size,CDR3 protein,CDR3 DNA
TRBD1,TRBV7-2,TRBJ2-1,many,CASSLVWDRPNEQFF,TGTGCCAGCAGCTTAGTTTGGGACAGGCCCAATGAGCAGTTCTTC
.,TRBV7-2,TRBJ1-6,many,CASSLRARVGTSPLHF,TGTGCCAGCAGCTTACGGGCGAGGGTCGGGACTTCACCCCTCCACTTT
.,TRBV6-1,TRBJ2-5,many,CASSGGRETQYF,TGTGCCAGCAGTGGTGGAAGGGAGACCCAGTACTTC
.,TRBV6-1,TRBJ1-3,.,CASRDQVSGNTIYF,TGTGCCAGCAGAGATCAGGTCTCTGGAAACACCATATATTTT
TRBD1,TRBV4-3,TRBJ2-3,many,CASSPVGRGRSDTQYF,TGCGCCAGCAGCCCTGTGGGAAGGGGGCGGTCAGATACGCAGTATTTT
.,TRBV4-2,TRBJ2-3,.,CASSQTGYVGDTQYF,TGTGCCAGCAGCCAAACAGGATACGTGGGAGATACGCAGTATTTT
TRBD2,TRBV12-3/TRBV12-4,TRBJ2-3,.,CASSFSGGTWDTQYF,TGTGCCAGCAGTTTTAGCGGGGGAACCTGGGATACGCAGTATTTT
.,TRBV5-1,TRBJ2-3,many,CASSPQGFTDTQYF,TGCGCCAGCAGCCCTCAGGGCTTCACAGATACGCAGTATTTT
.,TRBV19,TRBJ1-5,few,CASSFIYQPQHF,TGTGCCAGTAGTTTTATATACCAGCCCCAGCATTTT
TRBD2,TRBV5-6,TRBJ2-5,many,CASSLIQRGPGETQYF,TGTGCCAGCAGCTTGATCCAGCGGGGGCCGGGGGAGACCCAGTACTTC
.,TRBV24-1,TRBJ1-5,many,CATSDTRVSNQPQHF,TGTGCCACCAGTGATACCCGGGTAAGCAATCAGCCCCAGCATTTT
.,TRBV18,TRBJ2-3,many,CASSPMASSADTQYF,TGTGCCAGCTCACCAATGGCGTCAAGCGCAGATACGCAGTATTTT
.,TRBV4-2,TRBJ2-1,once,CAISRRGRSYNEQFF,TGTGCCATCAGCCGCCGGGGGCGCTCCTACAATGAGCAGTTCTTC
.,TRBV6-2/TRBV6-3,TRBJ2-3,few,CASSYPRAGTDTQYF,TGTGCCAGCAGTTACCCCAGGGCGGGCACAGATACGCAGTATTTT
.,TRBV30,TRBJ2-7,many,CAWSRSKLTRISYEQYF,TGTGCCTGGAGTCGATCGAAACTAACGAGAATCTCCTACGAGCAGTACTTC
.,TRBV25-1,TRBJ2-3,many,CASSDPQAYPTDTQYF,TGTGCCAGCAGTGATCCCCAGGCCTATCCCACAGATACGCAGTATTTT
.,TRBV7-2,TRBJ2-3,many,CASSLSSMGQYF,TGTGCCAGCAGCCTGAGCTCGATGGGGCAGTATTTT
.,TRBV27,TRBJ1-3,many,CASSLSKMLSGNTIYF,TGTGCCAGCAGTTTATCGAAGATGCTCTCTGGAAACACCATATATTTT
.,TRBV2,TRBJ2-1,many,CASSAGYNEQFF,TGTGCCAGCAGTGCCGGTTATAATGAGCAGTTCTTC
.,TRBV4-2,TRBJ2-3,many,CASSQGVEDTQYF,TGTGCCAGCAGCCAGGGCGTCGAGGATACGCAGTATTTT
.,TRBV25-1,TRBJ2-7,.,CASSPKDGGAREQYF,TGTGCCAGCAGTCCGAAAGATGGGGGGGCACGCGAGCAGTACTTC
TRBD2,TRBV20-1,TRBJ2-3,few,CSARLAGGPSTDTQYF,TGCAGTGCTAGACTAGCGGGGGGGCCATCCACAGATACGCAGTATTTT
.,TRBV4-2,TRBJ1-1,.,CASSPVLRGTGNTEAFF,TGTGCCAGCAGCCCGGTCCTACGTGGGACGGGGAACACTGAAGCTTTCTTT
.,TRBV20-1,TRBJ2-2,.,CTARDLGQPNTGELFF,TGCACTGCTAGAGATCTCGGACAGCCAAACACCGGGGAGCTGTTTTTT
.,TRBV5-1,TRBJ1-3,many,CASSLDPPDAGNTIYF,TGCGCCAGCAGCTTGGACCCCCCAGATGCAGGAAACACCATATATTTT
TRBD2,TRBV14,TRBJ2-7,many,CASSKGASGGLAYEQYF,TGTGCCAGCAGCAAAGGAGCCAGCGGGGGCCTCGCCTACGAGCAGTACTTC
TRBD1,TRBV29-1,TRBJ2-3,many,CSVRGQGLGDTQYF,TGCAGCGTTAGGGGACAGGGCTTAGGAGATACGCAGTATTTT
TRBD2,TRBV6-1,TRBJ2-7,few,CASSEAGLAGEYEQYF,TGTGCCAGCAGTGAGGCTGGACTAGCGGGCGAGTACGAGCAGTACTTC
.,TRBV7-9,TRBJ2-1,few,CASSETPYQVNEQFF,TGTGCCAGCAGCGAAACCCCATACCAGGTTAATGAGCAGTTCTTC
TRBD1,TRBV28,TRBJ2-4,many,CASSLDTGGNIQYF,TGTGCCAGCAGTTTAGACACAGGGGGAAACATTCAGTACTTC
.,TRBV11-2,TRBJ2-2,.,CASSLWGAAPGELFF,TGTGCCAGCAGCTTATGGGGGGCAGCCCCCGGGGAGCTGTTTTTT
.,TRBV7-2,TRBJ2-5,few,CASSLAGRPPRF,TGTGCCAGCAGCTTAGCCGGCAGGCCTCCCCGGTTC
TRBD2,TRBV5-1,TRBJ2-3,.,CASSLVSAGGTDTQYF,TGCGCCAGCAGCTTGGTCTCAGCGGGGGGCACAGATACGCAGTATTTT
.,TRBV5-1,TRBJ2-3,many,CASSLAGAPTDTQYF,TGCGCCAGCAGCTTGGCGGGGGCCCCCACAGATACGCAGTATTTT
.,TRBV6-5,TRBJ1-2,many,CASSSPTYSNYGYTF,TGTGCCAGCAGTTCTCCAACATATTCTAACTATGGCTACACCTTC
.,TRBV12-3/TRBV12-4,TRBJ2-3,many,CASSWAGGSRTDTQYF,TGTGCCAGCAGTTGGGCCGGTGGATCCCGCACAGATACGCAGTATTTT
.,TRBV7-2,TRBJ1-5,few,CASSPGGVDQPQHF,TGTGCCAGCAGCCCTGGGGGGGTTGATCAGCCCCAGCATTTT
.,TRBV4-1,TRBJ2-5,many,CASSRGLSTQETQYF,TGCGCCAGCAGCCGGGGCCTTTCCACCCAAGAGACCCAGTACTTC
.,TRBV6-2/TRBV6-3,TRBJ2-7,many,CASSYSGDEQYF,TGTGCCAGCAGTTACTCGGGGGACGAGCAGTACTTC
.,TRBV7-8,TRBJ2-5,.,CASSLGEEFQETQYF,TGTGCCAGCAGCTTAGGCGAGGAATTCCAAGAGACCCAGTACTTC
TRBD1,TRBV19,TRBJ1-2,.,CASSSGQGYNYGYTF,TGTGCCAGTAGCTCGGGACAGGGGTACAACTATGGCTACACCTTC
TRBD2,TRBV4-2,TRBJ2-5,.,CASSQAGGVSETQYF,TGTGCCAGCAGCCAGGCGGGGGGGGTCTCGGAGACCCAGTACTTC
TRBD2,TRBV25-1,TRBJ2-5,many,CASRQDGGETQYF,TGTGCCAGCAGACAGGACGGGGGGGAGACCCAGTACTTC
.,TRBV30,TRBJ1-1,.,CAWSVSLYNTEAFF,TGTGCCTGGAGTGTATCTCTTTATAACACTGAAGCTTTCTTT
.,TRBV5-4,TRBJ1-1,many,CASEGVNTEAFF,TGTGCCAGCGAGGGGGTGAACACTGAAGCTTTCTTT
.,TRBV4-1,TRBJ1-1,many,CASSKADTEAFF,TGCGCCAGCAGCAAAGCTGACACTGAAGCTTTCTTT
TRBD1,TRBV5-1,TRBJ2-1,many,CASSFGQGEGQFF,TGCGCCAGCAGCTTCGGGCAGGGGGAAGGGCAGTTCTTC